This T cell receptor (beta chain) was identified during a study of vaccination and CD4 T cells after COVID-19. The length of the CDR3 is 13 residues. Trimming removed 6 bases at V and 6 bases at J, with 14 bases between. Germline loops: CDR1 SGHTA, CDR2 FQGNSA. The treatment was: roughly 11-day PBMC culture with coronavirus spike peptide pools or control peptides (ViraFEST assay). Half the growth medium was swapped for new IL-2 medium on days 3 and 7. Researchers grew the cells for around 10 days and then pulled out CD4+ T cells by negative selection. Sequencing of cultured CD4+ T cell DNA used the Oncomine TCR Beta short-read assay. TCRdb independently ran MiXCR on the PCR reads; one entry per CDR3 protein. The table has about 18,000 distinct CDR3 sequences, approximately 28% seen once; the top ten hold about a sixth. A remark on this clonotype: Its cognate antigen is unknown.

The chain uses TRBV7-2 and TRBJ1-1; possibly TRBD1 for D (6 bases). Sequenced material: cultured CD4+ T cells from blood. The receptor's source is a human donor with COVID-19. The CDR3 spells CASRQGGGAEAFF. CDR3 in DNA: TGTGCCAGCAGACAAGGGGGAGGGGCTGAAGCTTTCTTT.